These 9 T cell receptor beta chains share one sample of origin, sequenced in a study of tumor-infiltrating lymphocytes in primary liver carcinoma. cDNA specific to TCR beta was made from roughly 500 ng of total RNA, with a constant-region primer employed for priming. Investigators got TCR beta libraries out of three nested multiplex PCR rounds, done with slightly modified ARM-PCR. The first two PCR rounds, approximately 10 cycles each, used TRBV1-TRBV30 forward primers and a C-beta reverse primer. TCRdb independently ran MiXCR on the multiplex PCR reads; one entry per CDR3 protein. Here the sample spans over 250,000 distinct CDR3 sequences, nearly 60% being singletons. RNA isolated from unsorted whole blood supplied the blood RNA, with germline DNA also extracted. Sequencing input: peripheral blood. The source is a woman in her 30s with primary liver carcinoma and hepatitis B virus infection.

Details on this clonotype: One base away lies a much larger clone, so this may be a sequencing read error. The genes are TRBV6-2 or TRBV6-3 and TRBJ2-7; tentatively, D is TRBD1 (6 bases). This CDR3 is 15 amino acids long. Germline values: CDR1 MNHEY, CDR2 SVGEGT. V lost 8 bases to trimming and J lost 2 bases, with 19 bases between them. CDR3 in amino acids: CASCDIQGPAYEQYF. The CDR3 DNA is TGTGCCAGCTGTGATATACAGGGCCCAGCCTACGAGCAGTACTTC.

This chain uses TRBV6-1 with TRBJ1-5; D might be TRBD1 (6 bases). V was trimmed by 5 bases and J by 0 bases, leaving 11 bases between them. Looked up from germline, CDR1 is MNHNS and CDR2 is SASEGT. This CDR3 is built from 15 residues. DNA for the CDR3: TGTGCCAGCAGTAGGACAGATTTTAGCAATCAGCCCCAGCATTTT. Translated, it gives CASSRTDFSNQPQHF.

Turning to this clonotype: This could be a read error, since a much larger clone is one nucleotide away. The chain has TRBV4-1 and TRBJ2-3; 13 nucleotides align to TRBD2. Germline V CDR1 and CDR2: MGHRA, YSYEKL. The CDR3 length is 19 residues. The CDR3 bases are TGCGCCAGCAGCCAAGCAACCGGGACTAGCGGGGAAAGCATAGATACGCAGTATTTT. This encodes CASSQATGTSGESIDTQYF.

Notes on this clonotype: This may come from a read error, since a much larger clone is one base off. V usage is TRBV10-3 and J usage is TRBJ2-1, with TRBD1 matching over 7 bases. There are 15 residues in the CDR3. The germline V gene encodes CDR1 ENHRY and CDR2 SYGVKD. CDR3 amino acids: CAFSESHRGTNEQFF. The CDR3, as DNA: TGTGCCTTCAGTGAGTCGCACAGGGGAACCAATGAGCAGTTCTTC.

A word on this clonotype: A much bigger clone sits one base away, suggesting this may be a read error. CDR3 DNA sequence: TGTGGCAGCAAACCGGGACAGGGGTCCTACGAGCAGTACTTC. Its translation is CGSKPGQGSYEQYF. The chain employs TRBV6-5 and TRBJ2-7; 10 nucleotides align to TRBD1. In germline, CDR1 is MNHEY, CDR2 SVGAGI. The CDR3 sequence is 14 residues long.

This clonotype came up many times. The rearrangement joins TRBV6-5 to TRBJ1-2; D is perhaps TRBD1 (5 bases). The CDR3 runs to 14 residues. The germline V gene has CDR1 MNHEY and CDR2 SVGAGI. V was clipped by 6 bases and J by 3 bases, with 14 bases between them. CDR3 coding DNA: TGTGCCAGCAGGATCAACCAGGGCGACTATGGCTACACCTTC. The encoded protein is CASRINQGDYGYTF.

This clonotype occurred many times. This chain joins TRBV4-1 and TRBJ2-1, with 9 bases aligning to TRBD1. CDR1 and CDR2 from the germline V gene are MGHRA and YSYEKL. The junction had 3 bases not matched to a gene; V was cut back by 3 bases and J by 9 bases. This CDR3 has 13 amino acids. In DNA form, the CDR3 reads TGCGCCAGCAGCCAGGGACAGGGAGTTGAGCAGTTCTTC. This translates into CASSQGQGVEQFF.

Points on this clonotype: A much bigger clone sits one base away, suggesting this may be a read error. This chain uses TRBV7-9 with TRBJ1-5; D is possibly TRBD1 (6 bases). This CDR3 is built from 14 residues. CDR1 is SEHNR, CDR2 FQNEAQ, per germline (reference sequence). The CDR3: CTSRYQGTDQPQHF. The CDR3, as DNA: TGTACCAGCAGATATCAGGGGACCGATCAGCCCCAGCATTTT. Full variable domain (missing parts from reference TRBV7-9 and TRBJ1-5): DTGVSQNPRHKITKRGQNVTFRCDPISEHNRLYWYRQTLGQGPEFLTYFQNEAQLEKSRLLSDRFSAERPKGSFSTLEIQRTEQGDSAMYLCTSRYQGTDQPQHFGDGTRLSIL.

This clonotype was detected once. An end of the junction differs from the germline gene, which may be a read error. This chain uses TRBV29-1 with TRBJ2-3; 7 bases line up with TRBD2. This CDR3 contains 15 residues. Germline CDR1 reads SQVTM; CDR2 reads ANQGSEA. CDR3 amino acids: CCVGPAGRNTDTQYF. CDR3 bases: TGCTGCGTTGGGCCAGCGGGAAGAAACACAGATACGCAGTATTTT.